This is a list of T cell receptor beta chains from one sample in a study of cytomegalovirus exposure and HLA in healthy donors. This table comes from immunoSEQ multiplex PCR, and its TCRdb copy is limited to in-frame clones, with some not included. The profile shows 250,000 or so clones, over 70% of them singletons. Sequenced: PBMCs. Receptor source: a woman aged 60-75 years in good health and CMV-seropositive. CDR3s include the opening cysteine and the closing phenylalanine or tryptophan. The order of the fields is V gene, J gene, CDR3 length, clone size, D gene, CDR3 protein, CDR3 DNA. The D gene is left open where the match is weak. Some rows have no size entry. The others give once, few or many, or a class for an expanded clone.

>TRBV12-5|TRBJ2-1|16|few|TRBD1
CASGLVGWDRGHEQFF
TGTGCTAGTGGTTTGGTGGGGTGGGACAGGGGGCATGAGCAGTTCTTC
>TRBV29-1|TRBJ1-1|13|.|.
CSVEDRQNTEAFF
TGCAGCGTTGAAGACAGGCAGAACACTGAAGCTTTCTTT
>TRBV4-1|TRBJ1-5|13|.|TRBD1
CASRGGMDQPQHF
TGCGCCAGCAGAGGGGGCATGGATCAGCCCCAGCATTTT
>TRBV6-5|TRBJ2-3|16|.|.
CASSYLRTTGTHTQYF
TGTGCCAGCAGTTACCTTCGGACTACCGGCACGCATACGCAGTATTTT
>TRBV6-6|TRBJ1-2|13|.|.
CASSYSQGAGYTF
TGTGCCAGCAGTTACTCGCAAGGGGCCGGCTACACCTTC
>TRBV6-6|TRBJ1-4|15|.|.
CASSSYGGEGEKLFF
TGTGCCAGCAGCTCTTACGGGGGGGAAGGTGAAAAACTGTTTTTT
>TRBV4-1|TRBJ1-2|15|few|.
CASSQGRLRPGGYTF
TGCGCCAGCAGCCAAGGTAGACTTAGACCTGGCGGCTACACCTTC
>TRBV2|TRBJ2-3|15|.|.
CAREEERYWADTQYF
TGTGCCAGGGAGGAAGAGAGGTATTGGGCAGATACGCAGTATTTT
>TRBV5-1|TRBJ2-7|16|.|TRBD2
CASSPGRGGSTYEQYF
TGCGCCAGCAGCCCGGGAAGGGGCGGGAGTACCTACGAGCAGTACTTC
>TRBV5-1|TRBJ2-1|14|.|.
CASSLETTGSEQFF
TGCGCCAGCAGCTTGGAAACTACAGGGTCGGAGCAGTTCTTC
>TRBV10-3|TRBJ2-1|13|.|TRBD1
CAIEGQGSNEQFF
TGTGCCATCGAGGGACAGGGGAGCAATGAGCAGTTCTTC
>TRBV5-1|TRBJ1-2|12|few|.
CASSPDNYGYTF
TGCGCCAGCAGCCCAGATAACTATGGCTACACCTTC
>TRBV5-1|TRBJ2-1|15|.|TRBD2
CASSLGSGRSNEQFF
TGCGCCAGCAGCTTGGGCAGCGGGAGAAGCAATGAGCAGTTCTTC
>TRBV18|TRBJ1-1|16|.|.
CASSLNRGGASTEAFF
TGTGCCAGCTCACTAAACCGCGGGGGCGCGAGCACTGAAGCTTTCTTT
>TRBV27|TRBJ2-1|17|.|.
CASSLSDSVRSYNEQFF
TGTGCCAGCAGTTTATCGGACAGCGTGCGCTCCTACAATGAGCAGTTCTTC
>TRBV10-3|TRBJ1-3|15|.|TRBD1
CAISTRGTGVNTIYF
TGTGCCATCAGTACAAGGGGTACAGGGGTAAACACCATATATTTT
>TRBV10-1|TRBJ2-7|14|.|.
CASSDGDSSYEQYF
TGCGCCAGCAGTGATGGAGACAGTTCCTACGAGCAGTACTTC
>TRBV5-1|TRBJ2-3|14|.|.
CASSLGQGYDTQYF
TGCGCCAGCAGCTTGGGTCAGGGGTACGATACGCAGTATTTT
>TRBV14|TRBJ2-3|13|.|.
CASSLGLLNTQYF
TGTGCCAGCAGCCTAGGACTACTTAATACGCAGTATTTT
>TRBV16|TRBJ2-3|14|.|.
CASSPIRGTDTQYF
TGTGCCAGCAGCCCTATAAGGGGAACAGATACGCAGTATTTT
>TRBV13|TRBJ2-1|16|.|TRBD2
CASSPTSGRLYNEQFF
TGTGCCAGCAGCCCGACTAGCGGGAGATTATACAATGAGCAGTTCTTC
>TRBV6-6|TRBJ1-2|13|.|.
CASSAQGLSVYTF
TGTGCCAGCAGTGCCCAGGGTCTCTCAGTCTACACCTTC
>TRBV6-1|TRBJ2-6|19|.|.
CASSETRGWGFSGANVLTF
TGTGCCAGCAGTGAAACCCGGGGGTGGGGATTCTCTGGGGCCAACGTCCTGACTTTC
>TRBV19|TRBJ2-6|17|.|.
CATRPGTPGSGANVLTF
TGTGCCACTCGCCCCGGGACTCCCGGGTCTGGGGCCAACGTCCTGACTTTC
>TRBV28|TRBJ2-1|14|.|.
CASRPQGEVNEQFF
TGTGCCAGCAGACCCCAGGGTGAAGTCAATGAGCAGTTCTTC
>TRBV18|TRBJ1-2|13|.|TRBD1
CASSPEQGYGYTF
TGTGCCAGCTCACCAGAACAGGGGTATGGCTACACCTTC
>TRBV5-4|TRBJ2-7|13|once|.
CASSLDSHYEQYF
TGTGCCAGCAGCTTGGACAGCCACTACGAGCAGTACTTC
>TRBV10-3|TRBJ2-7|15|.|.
CAISETPVSGYEQYF
TGTGCCATCAGTGAGACCCCTGTTAGTGGCTACGAGCAGTACTTC
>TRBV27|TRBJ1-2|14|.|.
CASSWGPRADGYTF
TGTGCCAGCAGTTGGGGGCCCCGGGCGGATGGCTACACCTTC
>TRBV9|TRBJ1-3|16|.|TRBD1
CASSVGGTGERNTIYF
TGTGCCAGCAGCGTAGGGGGGACAGGGGAAAGAAACACCATATATTTT
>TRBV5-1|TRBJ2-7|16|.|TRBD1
CASSWGQGVSSYEQYF
TGCGCCAGCAGCTGGGGACAGGGGGTAAGCTCCTACGAGCAGTACTTC
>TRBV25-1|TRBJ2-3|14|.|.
CASSELTTSDTQYF
TGTGCCAGCAGTGAATTAACTACCTCAGATACGCAGTATTTT
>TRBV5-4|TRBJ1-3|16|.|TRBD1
CASSTRTGEIRNTIYF
TGTGCCAGCAGCACCCGGACAGGGGAAATTAGAAACACCATATATTTT
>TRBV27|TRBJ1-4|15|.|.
CASSLRTDTNEKLFF
TGTGCCAGCAGTTTAAGGACTGATACTAATGAAAAACTGTTTTTT
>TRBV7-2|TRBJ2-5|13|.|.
CASSRRAPTTQYF
TGTGCCAGCAGTCGCAGGGCCCCGACCACCCAGTACTTC
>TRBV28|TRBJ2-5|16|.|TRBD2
CASSYRLAGGLVAQYF
TGTGCCAGCAGTTACCGACTAGCGGGAGGGTTGGTCGCCCAGTACTTC
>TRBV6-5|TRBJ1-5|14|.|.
CASSYGGAGQPQHF
TGTGCCAGCAGTTACGGGGGGGCCGGTCAGCCCCAGCATTTT
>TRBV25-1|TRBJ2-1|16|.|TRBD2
CASSDSRGRAYNEQFF
TGTGCCAGCAGTGATTCCCGCGGGAGGGCCTACAATGAGCAGTTCTTC
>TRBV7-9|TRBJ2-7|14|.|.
CASKASLSSYEQYF
TGTGCCAGCAAGGCTAGCCTCAGCTCCTACGAGCAGTACTTC
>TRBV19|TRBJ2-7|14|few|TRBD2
CASSIRTSSAEQYF
TGTGCCAGTAGTATCCGGACTAGTTCTGCCGAGCAGTACTTC
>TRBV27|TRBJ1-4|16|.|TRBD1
CASSPLGRQGNEKLFF
TGTGCCAGCAGTCCGCTCGGCAGACAGGGAAATGAAAAACTGTTTTTT
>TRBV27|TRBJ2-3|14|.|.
CASTFAGRPDTQYF
TGTGCCAGCACCTTTGCGGGGCGGCCAGATACGCAGTATTTT
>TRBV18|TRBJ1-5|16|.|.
CASSAPGLPGHQPQHF
TGTGCCAGCTCAGCTCCGGGACTCCCTGGACATCAGCCCCAGCATTTT
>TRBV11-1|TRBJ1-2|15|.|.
CASSFNPRGYDGYTF
TGTGCCAGCAGCTTTAATCCCAGGGGCTACGATGGCTACACCTTC
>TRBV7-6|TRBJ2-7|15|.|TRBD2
CASSLEAGFSYEQYF
TGTGCCAGCAGCTTAGAAGCGGGGTTCTCCTACGAGCAGTACTTC
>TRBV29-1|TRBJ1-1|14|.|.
CSVEGRAREDEAFF
TGCAGCGTTGAAGGTAGGGCCAGGGAAGATGAAGCTTTCTTT